One and the same sample provided the 30 T cell receptor beta chains below, sequenced in a study of PD-1 blockade in classical Hodgkin lymphoma. Generated by immunoSEQ multiplex PCR, the TCRdb table keeps only in-frame clones and is missing some. The table has 23,000 or so clones, about 80% seen once. Documented time point: cycle 4 day 1 (C4D1), after more than five weeks of nivolumab. Autologous stem cell transplantation was followed by relapse in every patient, and brentuximab vedotin exposure varied. Sequenced material: peripheral blood mononuclear cells (PBMCs), taken before the fourth cycle of nivolumab. These receptors originate from a human donor with classical Hodgkin lymphoma.

This sequence joins TRBV27 and TRBJ2-7, with a possible D match to TRBD2 (7 bases). CDR1 and CDR2 from the germline V gene are MNHEY and SMNVEV (reference sequence). Trimming removed 5 bases from V and 3 bases from J, with 14 bases in between. The CDR3 length is 14 residues. The CDR3 DNA is TGTGCCAGCAGTCCCGGGGGGCCCAGCTACGAGCAGTACTTC. Translating it yields CASSPGGPSYEQYF.

This clone has just a few counts. The gene calls are TRBV19 and TRBJ2-1, with TRBD1 matching 10 bases. Unmatched junction bases numbered 6, after V lost 5 bases and J lost 5 bases. Germline loops: CDR1 LNHDA, CDR2 SQIVND (reference sequence). The CDR3 spans 15 residues. Here the CDR3 DNA reads TGTGCCAGTAGTCTAGGGACAGGGGCAGACAATGAGCAGTTCTTC. This translates into CASSLGTGADNEQFF. The entire variable domain, with the rest obtained from reference TRBV19 and TRBJ2-1, is as follows: DGGITQSPKYLFRKEGQNVTLSCEQNLNHDAMYWYRQDPGQGLRLIYYSQIVNDFQKGDIAEGYSVSREKKESFPLTVTSAQKNPTAFYLCASSLGTGADNEQFFGPGTRLTVL.

This chain connects TRBV15 to TRBJ2-5; no definite D call. The V and J ends lost 0 bases and 2 bases respectively, with 10 bases between them. The CDR3 spans 15 residues. Germline V CDR1 and CDR2: LNHNV, YYDKDF (reference sequence). CDR3 DNA: TGTGCCACCAGCAGAGATCTGACATCTCAAGAGACCCAGTACTTC. Protein sequence: CATSRDLTSQETQYF.

This clone was observed a single time. The chain has TRBV5-1 and TRBJ1-4, with D perhaps TRBD1 (6 bases). Looked up from germline, CDR1 is SGHRS and CDR2 is YFSETQ. This CDR3 has 15 residues. V dropped 5 bases and J dropped 6 bases, with 17 bases sitting between them. CDR3 coding DNA: TGCGCCAGCAGTATCGGACAGCCTTCTGATGAAAAACTGTTTTTT. As protein: CASSIGQPSDEKLFF.

The V and J genes are TRBV19 and TRBJ2-3; maybe TRBD2 (5 bases). The CDR3 consists of 14 residues. V lost 2 bases, J lost 6 bases, and 12 bases lay in between. In germline, CDR1 is LNHDA, CDR2 SQIVND (reference sequence). The CDR3 region has the DNA TGTGCCAGTAGTATAAGCGGCCCCCTGGATACGCAGTATTTT. This encodes CASSISGPLDTQYF.

V and J are TRBV5-1 and TRBJ2-5; D perhaps matches TRBD1 (6 bases). The germline gives CDR1 SGHRS, CDR2 YFSETQ. The V gene lost 1 base and the J gene lost 2 bases, with 15 bases spanning the gap. The CDR3 length is 16 residues. The CDR3 is CASSLLRDTVQETQYF. CDR3 bases: TGCGCCAGCAGCTTGCTCCGGGACACCGTACAAGAGACCCAGTACTTC.

The chain uses TRBV28 and TRBJ2-1, with a tentative D call TRBD1 (7 bases). CDR1 is MDHEN and CDR2 is SYDVKM in the germline V gene. The CDR3 is made up of 17 amino acids. Between the trimmed V and J ends, which lost 0 bases and 5 bases, there was a span of 17 bases. The CDR3 nucleotides are TGTGCCAGCAGTTTATGGTATCAGGGGGGCACCAACAATGAGCAGTTCTTC. As protein: CASSLWYQGGTNNEQFF.

This clone was detected once. The chain recombines TRBV7-6 with TRBJ2-3; 8 bases match TRBD1. Losses at the gene ends were 5 bases for V and 4 bases for J; bases not matched to a gene: 11. The CDR3 runs to 16 residues. Germline V gene sequence: CDR1 SGHVS, CDR2 FNYEAQ. CDR3 in amino acids: CASSAGGRGQADTQYF. The CDR3 DNA reads as TGTGCCAGCAGCGCAGGGGGCCGGGGCCAAGCAGATACGCAGTATTTT.

This clone qualifies as medium-sized. J is TRBJ2-1 and V is TRBV28, with D possibly being TRBD2 (6 bases). V gave up 3 bases and J gave up 6 bases, with 21 bases separating them. Germline V lookup: CDR1 MDHEN, CDR2 SYDVKM. The CDR3 contains 17 residues. Here the CDR3 reads CASSLEFSGGTGNEQFF. The CDR3 DNA is TGTGCCAGCAGTTTGGAATTCAGCGGCGGGACGGGCAATGAGCAGTTCTTC.

The chain has TRBV5-1 and TRBJ2-7, with 10 bases matching TRBD1. The J segment lost 6 bases and the V segment lost 3 bases, leaving 9 bases of the junction unmatched. CDR1 is SGHRS, CDR2 YFSETQ, per germline. The CDR3 is 15 amino acids. The CDR3 protein is CASSSAGQGLFEQYF. In DNA, the CDR3 is TGCGCCAGCAGCTCGGCGGGACAGGGGCTTTTCGAGCAGTACTTC.

The chain's CDR3 is CASSSPRLRGGPGTDTQYF. CDR3 in DNA: TGTGCCAGCAGCTCCCCGCGCCTCAGGGGGGGGCCTGGAACAGATACGCAGTATTTT. The V and J genes are TRBV11-3 and TRBJ2-3; D may be TRBD1 or TRBD2 (7 bases each). Germline V gives CDR1 SGHNT, CDR2 YENEEA. The V end lost 4 bases, the J end lost 3 bases, and 26 bases lay between the germline ends. The CDR3 sequence is 19 residues long.

This chain connects TRBV5-1 to TRBJ2-5, with D perhaps matching TRBD2 (6 bases). The V end was cut by 4 bases, the J end by 3 bases, with 16 bases between. The CDR3 length is 15 residues. Germline loops: CDR1 SGHRS, CDR2 YFSETQ. The CDR3 protein is CASSAGRPLEETQYF. The CDR3 DNA reads TGCGCCAGCAGCGCGGGACGACCCCTGGAAGAGACCCAGTACTTC.

The genes are TRBV29-1 and TRBJ2-7, with 8 bases matching TRBD1. This CDR3 has 14 residues. Per the germline V gene, CDR1 is SQVTM and CDR2 is ANQGSEA. J gave up 2 bases and V 6 bases, and 9 bases lay outside the gene matches. The CDR3 spells CSVPRQGHPYEQYF. DNA of the CDR3: TGCAGCGTCCCTAGACAGGGGCATCCCTACGAGCAGTACTTC.

The chain joins TRBV30 to TRBJ1-6; TRBD1 is a possible D gene (5 bases). The CDR3 extends over 13 amino acids. V shed 6 bases and J shed 10 bases, with 16 bases lying between them. Germline CDR1 is GTSNPN and CDR2 is SVGIG (reference sequence). This chain's CDR3 is CACPRQGGSPLHF. The DNA of the CDR3 is TGTGCCTGCCCGAGGCAGGGTGGATCACCCCTCCACTTT.

The chain is built from TRBV30 and TRBJ1-3; D remains ambiguous. V was shortened by 4 bases and J by 0 bases, with 4 bases between the two germline ends. The germline CDR1 and CDR2 sequences are GTSNPN and SVGIG (reference sequence). CDR3 length: 12 residues. This chain's CDR3 is CAWMDSGNTIYF. CDR3 nucleotides: TGTGCCTGGATGGACTCTGGAAACACCATATATTTT.

The V and J genes are TRBV12-5 and TRBJ2-3; 11 nucleotides match TRBD1. The V gene's germline CDR1 is LGHNT and CDR2 FRNRAP. CDR3 size: 18 residues. The V gene end was trimmed by 0 bases and the J gene end by 5 bases; junction bases not matched to a gene: 10. For the CDR3, the DNA is TGTGCTAGTGGTTTGGTACGGGACGGACAGGGGGCTTTAGATACGCAGTATTTT. Its protein product is CASGLVRDGQGALDTQYF. Combining the CDR3 with reference TRBV12-5 and TRBJ2-3 gives the whole variable domain DARVTQTPRHKVTEMGQEVTMRCQPILGHNTVFWYRQTMMQGLELLAYFRNRAPLDDSGMPKDRFSAEMPDATLATLKIQPSEPRDSAVYFCASGLVRDGQGALDTQYFGPGTRLTVL.

This chain joins TRBV19 and TRBJ2-2; TRBD2 agrees at 13 bases. Germline lookup yields CDR1 LNHDA and CDR2 SQIVND (reference sequence). V lost 5 bases, J lost 6 bases, and 21 bases stayed unmatched. The CDR3 has 21 residues. Here the CDR3 reads CASSPRPTSGRARGDSGELFF. CDR3 bases: TGTGCCAGTAGTCCCCGTCCCACTAGCGGGAGGGCCCGGGGGGACTCCGGGGAGCTGTTTTTT.

The chain employs TRBV2 and TRBJ2-5; either TRBD1 or TRBD2 may supply D (5 bases each). Germline values: CDR1 SNHLY, CDR2 FYNNEI. The CDR3 covers 15 residues. V lost 5 bases, J lost 3 bases, and 16 bases lay in between. The chain's CDR3 is CASSSMKGREETQYF. In DNA form, the CDR3 reads TGTGCCAGCAGTTCCATGAAGGGACGTGAAGAGACCCAGTACTTC.

The chain has TRBV30 and TRBJ1-3; the match to TRBD1 covers 7 bases. The germline V gene encodes CDR1 GTSNPN and CDR2 SVGIG (reference sequence). The J segment lost 1 base and the V segment lost 4 bases, leaving 7 bases of the junction unmatched. This CDR3 has 15 amino acids. The chain's CDR3 is CAWTGDSESGNTIYF. In DNA form, the CDR3 reads TGTGCCTGGACCGGGGACAGTGAATCTGGAAACACCATATATTTT.

V and J are TRBV4-2 and TRBJ1-4; TRBD1 is a possible D gene (6 bases). V dropped 1 base and J dropped 8 bases, with 17 bases sitting between them. CDR1 is LGHNA, CDR2 YNFKEQ, per germline. The CDR3 is 16 amino acids. The CDR3 reads CASSQGLTEQGEKLFF. The CDR3 nucleotides are TGTGCCAGCAGCCAAGGACTAACGGAACAGGGCGAAAAACTGTTTTTT.

The chain carries TRBV2 and TRBJ2-5, with D possibly matching TRBD2 (6 bases). Trimming cost V 7 bases and J 0 bases, with 9 bases left between them. Germline CDR1 and CDR2: SNHLY and FYNNEI. The CDR3 has 13 amino acids. CDR3 loop: CASNRGYQETQYF. DNA of the CDR3: TGTGCCAGCAATCGGGGGTACCAAGAGACCCAGTACTTC.

This clone was detected once. The chain combines TRBV2 with TRBJ2-5, with TRBD2 as a possible D gene (5 bases). Trimming took 6 bases from V and 5 from J, leaving 16 bases between them. CDR1 is SNHLY and CDR2 is FYNNEI in the germline V gene. There are 14 residues in the CDR3. The CDR3 sequence is CASRLGLPEETQYF. The CDR3 DNA reads TGTGCCAGCAGGCTCGGACTTCCTGAGGAGACCCAGTACTTC.

A few counts support this clone. The rearrangement uses TRBV7-3 and TRBJ1-1, with D uncertain. Trimming shortened V by 5 bases and J by 8 bases, and 15 bases separated the two germline ends. The germline V gene encodes CDR1 SGHTA and CDR2 FQGTGA. The length of the CDR3 is 13 residues. The CDR3 coding sequence is TGTGCCAGCAGCCCACACCCGGGTGCGGAAGCTTTCTTT. It yields the protein CASSPHPGAEAFF. Full variable domain (outside the CDR3, taken from reference TRBV7-3 and TRBJ1-1): GAGVSQTPSNKVTEKGKYVELRCDPISGHTALYWYRQSLGQGPEFLIYFQGTGAADDSGLPNDRFFAVRPEGSVSTLKIQRTERGDSAVYLCASSPHPGAEAFFGQGTRLTVV.

The chain is built from TRBV10-1 and TRBJ2-7, with 9 bases aligning to TRBD2. This CDR3 comprises 14 residues. Germline CDR1 WNHNN, CDR2 SYGVQD (reference sequence). With V trimmed by 5 bases and J by 7 bases, 9 bases remained unmatched. CDR3 in amino acids: CASSRRGRAGEQYF. The CDR3 nucleotides are TGCGCCAGCAGTCGACGCGGGAGGGCCGGTGAGCAGTACTTC.

This chain connects TRBV19 to TRBJ1-4, with 8 positions matching TRBD1. The CDR3 totals 15 residues. Germline V lookup: CDR1 LNHDA, CDR2 SQIVND (reference sequence). Germline trimming cut 5 bases from V and 7 bases from J; bases unmatched to any gene: 9. The DNA of the CDR3 is TGTGCCAGTAGTTCCCGGACAGGGAGTGGTGAAAAACTGTTTTTT. Its translation: CASSSRTGSGEKLFF.

CDR3 DNA sequence: TGTGCCAGTAGTAGGCTAGCGGGCTCAGATACGCAGTATTTT. Translating gives CASSRLAGSDTQYF. The rearrangement links TRBV19 to TRBJ2-3; TRBD2 matches at 8 bases. Germline CDR1 is LNHDA and CDR2 is SQIVND (reference sequence). CDR3 length: 14 residues. With V trimmed by 4 bases and J by 4 bases, 4 bases remained unmatched.

The chain has TRBV6-1 and TRBJ2-2, with 7 bases identical to TRBD1. CDR3 length: 14 residues. The ends lost 3 bases at V and 5 bases at J; junction bases unmatched: 3. CDR1 and CDR2 (germline): MNHNS, SASEGT. The CDR3 sequence is CASSEKTGTGELFF. CDR3 DNA sequence: TGTGCCAGCAGTGAGAAGACAGGGACCGGGGAGCTGTTTTTT.

This clone was counted only a few times. The chain carries TRBV30 and TRBJ1-5, with D tentatively TRBD1 (5 bases). The CDR3 covers 15 residues. Germline V gene lookup returns CDR1 GTSNPN and CDR2 SVGIG (reference sequence). Between the trimmed V and J ends, which lost 0 bases and 10 bases, there was a span of 19 bases. The CDR3 bases are TGTGCCTGGAGTGTGAGGGGACCTGGGGAGGGACCCCAGCATTTT. It is translated as CAWSVRGPGEGPQHF.

The chain uses TRBV30 and TRBJ1-5, with a tentative D call TRBD1 (5 bases). Germline-derived CDR1 and CDR2 are GTSNPN and SVGIG (reference sequence). Trimming removed 1 base from V and 11 bases from J, with 12 bases in between. This CDR3 contains 12 residues. The CDR3 DNA is TGTGCCTGGAGTGGAAGGGGTGGGGCCCAGCATTTT. As protein: CAWSGRGGAQHF.

V and J are TRBV28 and TRBJ2-7; 8 nucleotides agree with TRBD2. The V gene end was trimmed by 2 bases and the J gene end by 3 bases; junction bases not matched to a gene: 18. Germline lookup yields CDR1 MDHEN and CDR2 SYDVKM. This CDR3 comprises 19 residues. The CDR3 spells CASSLPLGRETSGIYEQYF. The CDR3 DNA follows: TGTGCCAGCAGTTTACCCCTCGGTAGAGAAACTAGCGGTATCTACGAGCAGTACTTC. The complete variable domain, with remaining parts taken from reference TRBV28 and TRBJ2-7, reads DVKVTQSSRYLVKRTGEKVFLECVQDMDHENMFWYRQDPGLGLRLIYFSYDVKMKEKGDIPEGYSVSREKKERFSLILESASTNQTSMYLCASSLPLGRETSGIYEQYFGPGTRLTVT.